Listed below are T cell receptor beta chains from one sample, sequenced in a study of blood T cell repertoires in COVID-19. Here immunoSEQ multiplex PCR was the method, and the copy in TCRdb shows in-frame clones only, minus some. Among some 73,000 clones listed, over 75% were seen once. Sequencing was carried out using peripheral blood. Receptors were obtained from a middle-aged man with COVID-19, enrolled during active disease. Both conserved end residues are part of each CDR3. Fields, in order: CDR3 length, V gene, clone size, J gene, D gene, CDR3 protein, CDR3 DNA. D genes are given only for firm matches. Size tells how often a clone was seen (once, few, many) or the class of an expanded clone, and some rows leave it out.

14	TRBV6-5	-	TRBJ2-1	-	CASSSFRDSNEQFF	TGTGCCAGCAGTTCCTTCCGGGACTCCAATGAGCAGTTCTTC
16	TRBV11-2	-	TRBJ2-1	-	CASSLGGAGVGNEQFF	TGTGCCAGCAGTCTTGGGGGGGCGGGAGTCGGAAATGAGCAGTTCTTC
15	TRBV18	few	TRBJ2-7	TRBD1	CASSPTGQGLYEQYF	TGTGCCAGCTCACCGACGGGACAGGGGCTCTACGAGCAGTACTTC
13	TRBV19	-	TRBJ2-3	-	CASSMGGADTQYF	TGTGCCAGTAGTATGGGCGGGGCAGATACGCAGTATTTT
19	TRBV21-1	few	TRBJ1-1	-	CASSMIPGQGLAMNTEAFF	TGTGCCAGCAGCATGATACCGGGACAGGGGCTCGCCATGAACACTGAAGCTTTCTTT
14	TRBV27	-	TRBJ1-1	-	CASSKTGLNTEAFF	TGTGCCAGCAGCAAAACAGGTTTGAACACTGAAGCTTTCTTT
16	TRBV5-1	-	TRBJ1-6	-	CASSTDPGGVGSPLHF	TGCGCCAGCAGCACCGACCCGGGGGGCGTAGGTTCACCCCTCCACTTT
12	TRBV9	few	TRBJ1-1	TRBD1	CASSPGTGKTFF	TGTGCCAGCAGCCCTGGGACAGGGAAAACTTTCTTT
15	TRBV6-2/TRBV6-3	once	TRBJ2-4	-	CASSTAPDRVDIQYF	TGTGCCAGCAGTACCGCCCCTGATCGGGTAGACATTCAGTACTTC
15	TRBV6-5	-	TRBJ1-6	-	CASSRVAGAGSPLHF	TGTGCCAGCTCCCGCGTAGCGGGGGCTGGTTCACCCCTCCACTTT
14	TRBV2	-	TRBJ1-2	-	CASSEVTELYGYTF	TGTGCCAGCAGTGAAGTCACAGAGCTCTATGGCTACACCTTC
14	TRBV18	-	TRBJ1-1	TRBD1	CASSARQGGSEAFF	TGTGCCAGCTCGGCAAGACAGGGAGGCTCTGAAGCTTTCTTT
13	TRBV28	-	TRBJ1-1	-	CASSTPGGTEAFF	TGTGCCAGCAGTACGCCAGGTGGCACTGAAGCTTTCTTT
13	TRBV30	-	TRBJ1-2	-	CAWSVKGPYGYTF	TGTGCCTGGAGTGTAAAGGGGCCCTATGGCTACACCTTC
16	TRBV9	-	TRBJ2-1	TRBD2	CASSFNGAGVYNEQFF	TGTGCCAGCAGCTTCAACGGAGCGGGAGTCTACAATGAGCAGTTCTTC
15	TRBV7-3	-	TRBJ2-7	-	CASSLAQGTPYEQYF	TGTGCCAGCAGCTTAGCACAGGGGACTCCCTACGAGCAGTACTTC
18	TRBV4-1	-	TRBJ2-1	TRBD2	CASSQEKGSGRARDEQFF	TGCGCCAGCAGCCAAGAGAAAGGGAGCGGGAGGGCCAGGGATGAGCAGTTCTTC
15	TRBV5-8	-	TRBJ1-5	TRBD1	CASSFGTVINQPQHF	TGTGCCAGCAGCTTCGGGACAGTTATCAATCAGCCCCAGCATTTT
12	TRBV6-6	once	TRBJ1-1	-	CASNLDSTEAFF	TGTGCCAGCAATCTCGACAGCACTGAAGCTTTCTTT
16	TRBV7-3	-	TRBJ1-1	-	CASSLNPSSGNTEAFF	TGTGCCAGCAGCTTAAATCCCTCCTCGGGGAACACTGAAGCTTTCTTT
13	TRBV11-3	-	TRBJ2-7	-	CASSQGTFDEQYF	TGTGCCAGCAGTCAGGGGACCTTCGACGAGCAGTACTTC